The 14 T cell receptor beta chains below all came from one sample that was sequenced in a study of beta chain features in type 1 diabetes. Sequencing targeted expressed TCRB transcripts, as all isolated RNA had been reverse transcribed. The protocol was immunoSEQ multiplex PCR, while the TCRdb copy is restricted to in-frame clones and leaves out a portion. Among about 900,000 clones, under 20% were seen once, and the ten largest hold 0.023%. Sequencing was performed on naive CD4+ T cells from blood. All receptors come from a woman younger than 35 in good health.

V usage is TRBV4-2 and J usage is TRBJ1-4, with D maybe TRBD1 (5 bases). The germline V gene has CDR1 LGHNA and CDR2 YNFKEQ. This CDR3 is 16 amino acids long. Deletions cut 0 bases from V and 8 bases from J, with 16 bases between. The DNA for the CDR3 is TGTGCCAGCAGCCAAGATATGGGGCCCCCTAGGGAAAAACTGTTTTTT. Residues: CASSQDMGPPREKLFF.

This clone was counted between two and nine times. The chain recombines TRBV7-9 with TRBJ2-7; D is undetermined. Trimming took off 2 bases at V and 8 bases at J, with 16 bases between the two ends. The germline V gene encodes CDR1 SEHNR and CDR2 FQNEAQ (reference sequence). The CDR3 totals 14 residues. CDR3 DNA sequence: TGTGCCAGCAGCTTACGGTTCCCTGGCGCTAAGCAGTACTTC. Translation: CASSLRFPGAKQYF.

The genes are TRBV27 and TRBJ2-7, with TRBD2 matching over 12 bases. The CDR3 is made up of 16 amino acids. Trimming removed 0 bases from V and 2 bases from J; junction bases left unmatched: 2. Germline lookup yields CDR1 MNHEY and CDR2 SMNVEV (reference sequence). The DNA for the CDR3 is TGTGCCAGCAGTTTATCGCTAGCGGGAGGGACCTACGAGCAGTACTTC. Protein: CASSLSLAGGTYEQYF.

This chain joins TRBV7-6 and TRBJ1-1; D is undetermined. The CDR3 has 13 residues. V dropped 3 bases and J dropped 5 bases, with 10 bases sitting between them. Germline CDR1 is SGHVS and CDR2 is FNYEAQ. The CDR3 loop is CASSFTGSTEAFF. The DNA for the CDR3 is TGTGCCAGCAGCTTTACGGGGAGTACTGAAGCTTTCTTT.

In its sample, this clone was seen a few times. This sample also contains other DNA sequences that code for the same CDR3. The genes are TRBV7-2 and TRBJ1-5; tentatively, D is TRBD1 (5 bases). Germline loops: CDR1 SGHTA, CDR2 FQGNSA. The V and J ends lost 0 bases and 5 bases respectively, with 8 bases between them. The CDR3 loop spans 14 amino acids. The DNA for the CDR3 is TGTGCCAGCAGCTTAGCGCAGGGTTATCAGCCCCAGCATTTT. Its protein product is CASSLAQGYQPQHF.

This clone came up a few times. CDR3 sequence: CASSYTGGGPDTEAFF. DNA for the CDR3: TGTGCCAGCTCATACACAGGGGGCGGTCCGGACACTGAAGCTTTCTTT. The rearrangement joins TRBV18 to TRBJ1-1, with 9 bases that match TRBD1. V shed 5 bases and J 3 bases; nucleotides not matched to a gene: 10. The CDR3 consists of 16 residues. Germline values: CDR1 KGHSH, CDR2 LQKENI.

This clone turned up a few times. The chain uses TRBV7-2 and TRBJ1-5; D call uncertain. This CDR3 is 15 amino acids long. Trimming took off 0 bases at V and 0 bases at J, with 6 bases between the two ends. Germline values: CDR1 SGHTA, CDR2 FQGNSA. The CDR3 DNA reads TGTGCCAGCAGCTTAGCGAGGATTAGCAATCAGCCCCAGCATTTT. It encodes CASSLARISNQPQHF.

This rearrangement joins TRBV12-5 to TRBJ2-3, with D maybe TRBD1 (6 bases). Looked up from germline, CDR1 is LGHNT and CDR2 is FRNRAP. Trimming shortened V by 4 bases and J by 3 bases, and 8 bases separated the two germline ends. CDR3 size: 13 residues. Here the CDR3 DNA reads TGTGCTAGTGGTTCGGACAGAACAGATACGCAGTATTTT. This sequence encodes CASGSDRTDTQYF. Full variable domain (rest looked up from reference TRBV12-5 and TRBJ2-3): DARVTQTPRHKVTEMGQEVTMRCQPILGHNTVFWYRQTMMQGLELLAYFRNRAPLDDSGMPKDRFSAEMPDATLATLKIQPSEPRDSAVYFCASGSDRTDTQYFGPGTRLTVL.

This clone was seen a few times. The chain employs TRBV27 and TRBJ2-7; 9 bases are a match to TRBD2. In germline, CDR1 is MNHEY, CDR2 SMNVEV (reference sequence). The CDR3 consists of 14 residues. The junction had 10 bases not matched to a gene; V was cut back by 6 bases and J by 7 bases. CDR3 amino acids: CASSWASGTGEQYF. The CDR3 bases are TGTGCCAGCAGCTGGGCTAGCGGGACGGGTGAGCAGTACTTC.

The table lists this clone with a few counts. The chain joins TRBV11-2 to TRBJ2-5; D unresolved. The CDR3 is 15 residues long. Deletions cut 11 bases from V and 5 bases from J, with 24 bases between. Per germline, CDR1 SGHAT and CDR2 FQNNGV. CDR3 sequence (DNA): TGTGCCTCCCGGAGTTTGGACCAGCACGGGGAGACCCAGTACTTC. This sequence encodes CASRSLDQHGETQYF.

The chain is built from TRBV15 and TRBJ2-2; D remains ambiguous. CDR1 and CDR2 from the germline V gene are LNHNV and YYDKDF (reference sequence). Trimming left V 1 base short and J 10 bases short, with 10 bases between. The CDR3 is 13 amino acids. CDR3 region: CATSRADSQELFF. CDR3 bases: TGTGCCACCAGCAGAGCAGATTCCCAGGAGCTGTTTTTT.

The rearrangement joins TRBV19 to TRBJ1-5; tentatively, D is TRBD1 (6 bases). V was cut by 5 bases and J by 0 bases, with 20 bases left in between. Germline V gives CDR1 LNHDA, CDR2 SQIVND (reference sequence). The CDR3 has 18 residues. CDR3 sequence reads: CASSPRVDRRYSNQPQHF. The CDR3 DNA is TGTGCCAGTAGTCCCCGAGTCGACAGGCGGTATAGCAATCAGCCCCAGCATTTT.

This clone appeared a few times. V usage is TRBV20-1 and J usage is TRBJ1-1; D uncertain. Per the germline V gene, CDR1 is DFQATT and CDR2 is SNEGSKA (reference sequence). The CDR3 extends over 11 amino acids. The V end lost 5 bases, the J end lost 0 bases, and 4 bases lay between the germline ends. CDR3 sequence: CSAQMNTEAFF. The CDR3 nucleotides are TGCAGTGCTCAAATGAACACTGAAGCTTTCTTT.

This clone was picked up a small number of times. This chain links TRBV5-1 with TRBJ2-3; perhaps TRBD1 as D (6 bases). From germline, CDR1 is SGHRS and CDR2 YFSETQ. The CDR3 is 14 residues long. V shed 3 bases and J shed 2 bases, with 10 bases lying between them. Written as DNA, the CDR3 is TGCGCCAGCAGCTCTGGGGGCCTCACAGATACGCAGTATTTT. It is translated as CASSSGGLTDTQYF. Full variable domain (remainder filled in from reference TRBV5-1 and TRBJ2-3): KAGVTQTPRYLIKTRGQQVTLSCSPISGHRSVSWYQQTPGQGLQFLFEYFSETQRNKGNFPGRFSGRQFSNSRSEMNVSTLELGDSALYLCASSSGGLTDTQYFGPGTRLTVL.